This TCR beta chain was recorded in a study of blood T cell repertoires in COVID-19. Study background: Sites across the United States, Italy and Spain contributed samples from acute and convalescent COVID-19.

How the authors handled the data: Nucleated cell number was recorded as an estimate derived from reference gene primer amplification. Produced via immunoSEQ multiplex PCR; TCRdb's table is partial and in-frame only. V and J calls and clone size are as listed in that table; D and trimming were resolved from the DNA. The sample holds about 59,000 clones, 79% seen once. The CDR3 length is 16 residues. The germline V gene encodes CDR1 SQVTM and CDR2 ANQGSEA. After removal of 3 bases from V and 2 bases from J, the junction contained 8 bases not matched to a gene. The clonotype originates from a man aged 60 to 69 with acute or convalescent COVID-19. The J gene is TRBJ2-2, the V gene TRBV29-1, with 8 bases identical to TRBD2. The material sequenced was peripheral blood. CDR3 sequence reads: CSVDGRREDNTGELFF. CDR3 nucleotides: TGCAGCGTTGATGGGCGGCGGGAGGACAACACCGGGGAGCTGTTTTTT.